These 29 T cell receptor beta chains were all obtained from the same sample, sequenced in a study of Siglec-9 on CD8 T cells in melanoma. Only in-frame clones appear in the TCRdb table, and some are missing; sequencing was by immunoSEQ multiplex PCR. The sample yields roughly 30,000 clones, 75% to 85% seen once. Sequenced input: Siglec-9- CD8+ T cells sorted from blood. The receptors originated from a human donor in good health.

The chain uses TRBV27 and TRBJ1-2; D may be TRBD1 (6 bases). Trimming took off 6 bases at V and 0 bases at J, with 14 bases between the two ends. CDR1 is MNHEY, CDR2 SMNVEV, per germline (reference sequence). This CDR3 region has 15 residues. The CDR3 region has the DNA TGTGCCAGCAGCACTCAGACAGGCCCTAACTATGGCTACACCTTC. Amino acids: CASSTQTGPNYGYTF.

The chain recombines TRBV9 with TRBJ1-2, with D unresolved. This CDR3 is 19 amino acids long. V lost 3 bases and J lost 1, with 25 bases in between. Germline CDR1 reads SGDLS; CDR2 reads YYNGEE. CDR3 region: CASSARPSMIPFDNYGYTF. Written as DNA, the CDR3 is TGTGCCAGCAGCGCCCGACCGAGCATGATACCGTTTGATAACTATGGCTACACCTTC.

DNA of the CDR3: TGTGCCAGTAGCTTACTAGGGGACAAGTGGTCACCCCTCCACTTT. It codes for CASSLLGDKWSPLHF. The V gene is TRBV19, the J gene TRBJ1-6; weak D call: TRBD1 (6 bases). The V and J ends lost 6 bases and 10 bases respectively, with 19 bases between them. Germline assignment: CDR1 LNHDA and CDR2 SQIVND (reference sequence). The CDR3 has 15 residues.

In nucleotides, the CDR3 is TGTGCCAGCAGCTCGGACAGTCCAAGGGCTGGGGCCAACGTCCTGACTTTC. This sequence encodes CASSSDSPRAGANVLTF. The chain employs TRBV5-6 and TRBJ2-6, with D possibly TRBD1 on 6 matching bases. Trimming took off 3 bases at V and 2 bases at J, with 15 bases between the two ends. The CDR3 runs 17 residues. CDR1 SGHDT and CDR2 YYEEEE come from the germline V gene.

The V gene is TRBV29-1, the J gene TRBJ2-6; 7 positions agree with TRBD2. The V gene's germline CDR1 is SQVTM and CDR2 ANQGSEA. CDR3 length equals 16 residues. V trimming: 5 bases; J trimming: 0 bases; junction bases outside the gene matches: 7. The CDR3 sequence is CSVTSGVYSGANVLTF. DNA for the CDR3: TGCAGCGTTACAAGCGGGGTTTACTCTGGGGCCAACGTCCTGACTTTC.

The chain links TRBV7-8 to TRBJ1-1; a weak D match, TRBD1 (6 bases). CDR1 and CDR2 from the germline V gene are SGHVS and FQNEAQ. Trimming stripped 1 base from V and 1 base from J, with 13 bases between. The CDR3 is 16 amino acids. The CDR3 reads CASSLGYGQKNTEAFF. DNA of the CDR3: TGTGCCAGCAGCTTAGGCTACGGACAGAAGAACACTGAAGCTTTCTTT.

The sample holds a few counts of this clone. The chain employs TRBV4-2 and TRBJ1-2; D unresolved. Germline-derived CDR1 and CDR2 are LGHNA and YNFKEQ. The germline V and J ends were trimmed by 3 bases and 7 bases, with 6 bases remaining between them. CDR3 length equals 11 residues. CDR3 DNA: TGTGCCAGCAGCCAGAGTTCTGGCTACACCTTC. It yields the protein CASSQSSGYTF.

The chain uses TRBV7-2 and TRBJ2-7; D gene uncertain. V was shortened by 3 bases and J by 2 bases, with 8 bases between the two germline ends. The CDR3 is made up of 13 amino acids. Germline values: CDR1 SGHTA, CDR2 FQGNSA. CDR3 sequence reads: CASSFSFTYEQYF. The CDR3 DNA sequence: TGTGCCAGCAGCTTCTCATTCACCTACGAGCAGTACTTC.

In nucleotides, the CDR3 is TGTGCCAGCAGCTCGTGGACCCATACGAGAAACATTCAGTACTTC. Translating it yields CASSSWTHTRNIQYF. The chain links TRBV5-6 to TRBJ2-4, with D uncertain. The CDR3 is 15 amino acids. The germline gives CDR1 SGHDT, CDR2 YYEEEE. V was cut by 3 bases and J by 6 bases, with 16 bases left in between.

This clone occurred a few times. This chain uses TRBV7-9 with TRBJ1-1; no clear D. Germline CDR1 reads SEHNR; CDR2 reads FQNEAQ (reference sequence). The V gene lost 5 bases and the J gene lost 2 bases, with 0 bases spanning the gap. The CDR3 consists of 10 residues. The CDR3 DNA reads as TGTGCCAGCAGCAACACTGAAGCTTTCTTT. It specifies CASSNTEAFF.

The chain employs TRBV14 and TRBJ2-7; 9 nucleotides agree with TRBD2. CDR3 length: 15 residues. In germline, CDR1 is SGHDN, CDR2 FVKESK. With V trimmed by 1 base and J by 3 bases, 4 bases remained unmatched. The CDR3 here is CASSQVRTSVYEQYF. The CDR3 DNA follows: TGTGCCAGCAGCCAAGTTAGGACTAGCGTCTACGAGCAGTACTTC.

The chain carries TRBV2 and TRBJ1-6, with TRBD1 identical over 9 bases. The CDR3 spans 17 residues. The V segment lost 6 bases and the J segment 10 bases; nucleotides outside the gene matches: 16. Germline CDR1 and CDR2: SNHLY and FYNNEI. The CDR3, as DNA: TGTGCCAGCAGGGATCTTTTGCCGGGACAGGGTCAATCACCCCTCCACTTT. It is translated as CASRDLLPGQGQSPLHF.

The chain uses TRBV6-5 and TRBJ1-1; 9 nucleotides align to TRBD1. The CDR3 covers 15 residues. With V trimmed by 5 bases and J by 1 base, 5 bases remained unmatched. The germline V gene encodes CDR1 MNHEY and CDR2 SVGAGI. The CDR3 DNA sequence: TGTGCCAGCAGTCCAGGACAGGGGTCGAACACTGAAGCTTTCTTT. Translation gives CASSPGQGSNTEAFF.

In this sample, this clone turned up a few times. This chain links TRBV9 with TRBJ1-2; 7 bases line up with TRBD1. The germline V gene encodes CDR1 SGDLS and CDR2 YYNGEE. CDR3 length equals 16 residues. V was clipped by 4 bases and J by 1 base; unmatched bases: 10. The CDR3: CASSISQGRGNYGYTF. The CDR3 DNA is TGTGCCAGCAGCATTTCACAGGGGAGGGGTAACTATGGCTACACCTTC.

The chain combines TRBV5-6 with TRBJ2-1, with D possibly TRBD2 on 6 matching bases. The V and J ends lost 4 bases and 4 bases respectively, with 15 bases between them. CDR3 length equals 15 residues. Germline lookup yields CDR1 SGHDT and CDR2 YYEEEE. The chain's CDR3 is CASSNRDSRYNEQFF. CDR3 DNA: TGTGCCAGCAGCAACCGGGACTCCCGGTACAATGAGCAGTTCTTC.

This sequence joins TRBV6-5 and TRBJ1-5; D perhaps matches TRBD1 (5 bases). The germline V and J ends were trimmed by 6 bases and 0 bases, with 12 bases remaining between them. Germline CDR1 is MNHEY and CDR2 is SVGAGI. CDR3 length: 15 amino acids. The CDR3 is CASRLDRYSNQPQHF. CDR3 DNA sequence: TGTGCCAGCAGACTAGACAGATATAGCAATCAGCCCCAGCATTTT.

This chain joins TRBV6-1 and TRBJ2-2; the D gene is possibly TRBD2 (5 bases). Trimming left V 6 bases short and J 1 base short, with 6 bases between. The germline CDR1 and CDR2 sequences are MNHNS and SASEGT. The CDR3 runs to 13 residues. The CDR3 DNA reads as TGTGCCAGCAGGGAGGAGAACACCGGGGAGCTGTTTTTT. This gives the protein CASREENTGELFF.

The V and J genes are TRBV6-1 and TRBJ1-5; weak D call: TRBD1 (5 bases). V lost 3 bases, J lost 5 bases, and 17 bases lay in between. Germline CDR1 reads MNHNS; CDR2 reads SASEGT. CDR3 length: 16 residues. In DNA form, the CDR3 reads TGTGCCAGCAGTGAGCTCGCCAGGGTGGTTTATCAGCCCCAGCATTTT. Protein: CASSELARVVYQPQHF.

The rearrangement uses TRBV2 and TRBJ1-5; no firm D call. The CDR3 runs 12 residues. Deletions cut 4 bases from V and 4 bases from J, with 5 bases between. CDR1 is SNHLY and CDR2 is FYNNEI in the germline V gene. The DNA of the CDR3 is TGTGCCAGCAGTGCGATGAATCAGCCCCAGCATTTT. Its translation is CASSAMNQPQHF.

The CDR3 sequence is CASSLPQLGIYTGELFF. Here the CDR3 DNA reads TGTGCCAGCAGCTTACCACAGTTGGGGATTTACACCGGGGAGCTGTTTTTT. The chain combines TRBV7-9 with TRBJ2-2; unclear D gene. V dropped 2 bases and J dropped 3 bases, with 16 bases sitting between them. CDR3 length equals 17 residues. Germline V gives CDR1 SEHNR, CDR2 FQNEAQ (reference sequence).

The chain employs TRBV12-2 and TRBJ2-7; whether TRBD2, the table's D call, matches the DNA was not checked. TRBV12-2 is flagged as a pseudogene. This CDR3 region has 20 residues. CDR3 coding DNA: TGTGCAAGTCGCTTAGCTCCTGGCCTGTTTGGCGGGAGGGCCTTATACGAGCAGTACGTC. This codes for CASRLAPGLFGGRALYEQYV.

The V call is TRBV5-6, the J call TRBJ2-1, with D perhaps assigned TRBD1 or TRBD2 (6 bases each). The CDR3 extends over 15 amino acids. Germline values: CDR1 SGHDT, CDR2 YYEEEE. Trimming removed 3 bases from V and 8 bases from J, with 18 bases in between. CDR3 nucleotide sequence: TGTGCCAGCAGCTCGGGACTCGGGACAATGGATGAGCAGTTCTTC. Translated, it gives CASSSGLGTMDEQFF.

The chain employs TRBV28 and TRBJ2-7; TRBD1 matches at 10 bases. The CDR3 loop spans 14 amino acids. With V trimmed by 5 bases and J by 5 bases, 6 bases remained unmatched. Germline CDR1 is MDHEN and CDR2 is SYDVKM. Here the CDR3 reads CASSRTGGFHEQYF. For the CDR3, the DNA is TGTGCCAGCAGTCGGACAGGGGGGTTCCACGAGCAGTACTTC. Variable domain in full (rest from reference TRBV28 and TRBJ2-7): DVKVTQSSRYLVKRTGEKVFLECVQDMDHENMFWYRQDPGLGLRLIYFSYDVKMKEKGDIPEGYSVSREKKERFSLILESASTNQTSMYLCASSRTGGFHEQYFGPGTRLTVT.

The chain is built from TRBV6-4 and TRBJ2-5; 8 bases align to TRBD1. The J segment lost 5 bases and the V segment lost 7 bases, leaving 6 bases of the junction unmatched. This CDR3 spans 13 amino acids. CDR1 MRHNA and CDR2 SNTAGT come from the germline V gene. The CDR3 region is CASIGQGGETQYF. DNA of the CDR3: TGTGCCAGCATCGGACAGGGTGGGGAGACCCAGTACTTC.

The chain uses TRBV27 and TRBJ2-1; possibly TRBD1 for D (8 bases). Germline V gene data show CDR1 as MNHEY and CDR2 as SMNVEV (reference sequence). The V end was cut by 3 bases, the J end by 8 bases, with 20 bases between. The CDR3 extends over 16 amino acids. The CDR3 is CASSFTVEQGGDEQFF. The CDR3, as DNA: TGTGCCAGCAGTTTTACGGTGGAACAGGGGGGGGATGAGCAGTTCTTC.

This sequence joins TRBV27 and TRBJ2-1; D is ambiguous. Germline values: CDR1 MNHEY, CDR2 SMNVEV (reference sequence). Trimming shortened V by 5 bases and J by 5 bases, and 7 bases separated the two germline ends. This CDR3 is 12 amino acids long. Written as DNA, the CDR3 is TGTGCCAGCAGTGGGATCGACAATGAGCAGTTCTTC. This encodes CASSGIDNEQFF.

The chain uses TRBV11-1 and TRBJ2-7; D is uncertain. Germline-derived CDR1 and CDR2 are SGHAT and FQDESV (reference sequence). The V gene lost 3 bases and the J gene lost 2 bases, with 8 bases spanning the gap. The CDR3 runs to 13 residues. Here the CDR3 reads CASSFDTAYEQYF. CDR3 sequence (DNA): TGTGCCAGCAGCTTTGACACAGCCTACGAGCAGTACTTC. Full variable domain (remainder filled in from reference TRBV11-1 and TRBJ2-7): EAEVAQSPRYKITEKSQAVAFWCDPISGHATLYWYRQILGQGPELLVQFQDESVVDDSQLPKDRFSAERLKGVDSTLKIQPAELGDSAMYLCASSFDTAYEQYFGPGTRLTVT.

This clone has just a few counts. The V call is TRBV29-1, the J call TRBJ1-1; unclear D gene. The CDR3 sequence is 13 residues long. The germline CDR1 and CDR2 sequences are SQVTM and ANQGSEA. Trimming pared 2 bases from V and 3 bases from J, leaving 10 bases between. CDR3 bases: TGCAGCGTTGAATCAAAAAGGGACACTGAAGCTTTCTTT. This encodes CSVESKRDTEAFF. The full variable domain, with the rest looked up from reference TRBV29-1 and TRBJ1-1, is SAVISQKPSRDICQRGTSLTIQCQVDSQVTMMFWYRQQPGQSLTLIATANQGSEATYESGFVIDKFPISRPNLTFSTLTVSNMSPEDSSIYLCSVESKRDTEAFFGQGTRLTVV.

The V call is TRBV6-8, the J call TRBJ2-7; 7 positions agree with TRBD1. Germline CDR1 reads MNHGY; CDR2 reads SAAAGT. Unmatched junction bases numbered 3, after V lost 3 bases and J lost 1 base. CDR3 length equals 14 residues. The CDR3 DNA sequence: TGTGCCAGCAGTTATGAGGGGGCGTCCTACGAGCAGTACGTC. Translated: CASSYEGASYEQYV.